This T cell receptor beta chain was obtained from a study of T-cell memory formation after mild COVID-19. Via MiXCR, TCRdb re-called the 5' RACE reads, giving one row per CDR3 protein. This table has fewer than 450,000 distinct CDR3 sequences, around 21% appearing once. The V gene lost 4 bases and the J gene lost 3 bases, with 14 bases spanning the gap. Germline CDR1 MNHNS, CDR2 SASEGT. This CDR3 region has 15 residues. This sequence joins TRBV6-1 and TRBJ2-3; the D is unclear. The receptor was derived from an adult woman who had mild COVID-19 (a few samples of this study predate the infection). Cell type and time point are not known. Sequencing used PBMCs or a T cell subset sorted from them (not recorded which). CDR3 in DNA: TGTGCCAGCAGTGTAGGTAGACTCCTAACAGATACGCAGTATTTT. This codes for CASSVGRLLTDTQYF.